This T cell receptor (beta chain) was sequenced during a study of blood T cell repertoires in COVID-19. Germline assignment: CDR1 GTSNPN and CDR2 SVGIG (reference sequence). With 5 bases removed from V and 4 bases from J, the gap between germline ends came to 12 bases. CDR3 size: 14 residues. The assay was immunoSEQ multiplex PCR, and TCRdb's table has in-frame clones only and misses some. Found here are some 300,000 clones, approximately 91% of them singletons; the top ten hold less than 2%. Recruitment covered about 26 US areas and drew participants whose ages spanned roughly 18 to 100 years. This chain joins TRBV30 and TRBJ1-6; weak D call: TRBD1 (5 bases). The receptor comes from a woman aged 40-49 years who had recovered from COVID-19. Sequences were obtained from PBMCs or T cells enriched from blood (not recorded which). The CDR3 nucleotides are TGTGCCTGGGGAGGGAGGGGTTATAATTCACCCCTCCACTTT. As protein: CAWGGRGYNSPLHF.